The source of this T cell receptor (beta chain) is a study of cytomegalovirus exposure and HLA in healthy donors. This PCR relied on a set of 60 Vbeta primers and 13 Jbeta primers. Assay: immunoSEQ multiplex PCR; the TCRdb copy retains only in-frame clones and omits some. The table has fewer than 200,000 clones, around 79% seen once. About this clone: Its specificity is unknown.

Notes on the study in general: HLA restriction was apparent for most CMV-associated TCR beta chains in a later analysis. CMV serostatus was the only immune exposure information that was available. TCR beta chain V- and J-gene trimming was linked, in a later analysis, to a missense variant in DCLRE1C.

The receptor's source is a woman in her 40s in good health and CMV-seronegative. The sample comprised PBMCs.

In nucleotides, the CDR3 is TGTGCCAGCAGTTTTCGGGAGTCCTACGAGCAGTACTTC. Residues: CASSFRESYEQYF. The chain is built from TRBV27 and TRBJ2-7; perhaps TRBD2 as D (6 bases). Germline loops: CDR1 MNHEY, CDR2 SMNVEV (reference sequence). Trimming cost V 3 bases and J 1 base, with 7 bases left between them. This CDR3 has 13 amino acids.